Sequencing of this T cell receptor beta chain was carried out in a study of spatial heterogeneity in lung cancer. Study-level information: Those follow-up PBMC samples that were available underwent sequencing, at a median interval of roughly two years following resection. Study results and caveats: Tumor TCRs that were ubiquitous and expanded showed up in blood more at resection than follow-up.

MiXCR was run by TCRdb on the 5' RACE reads, yielding one entry per CDR3 protein. The table lists over 70,000 distinct CDR3 sequences, roughly 9% of them singletons, with 1.9% in the top ten. Time point described: blood at routine non-recurrence follow-up after resection. Sequencing of whole RNA from tumor, nontumor lung or frozen PBMC involved no sorting. The CDR3 consists of 14 residues. V was clipped by 4 bases and J by 4 bases, with 12 bases between them. Germline lookup yields CDR1 SGHTA and CDR2 FQGNSA. As to this clonotype: Its antigen is unidentified.

Specimen: PBMCs, collected at follow-up. The chain employs TRBV7-2 and TRBJ2-3, with D possibly matching TRBD2 (6 bases). The sequence came from a female donor with early-stage non-small cell lung cancer. For the CDR3, the DNA is TGTGCCAGCAGCTCCCCTCGACTAGCAGATACGCAGTATTTT. It yields the protein CASSSPRLADTQYF.